These 4 T cell receptor beta chains originate from one sample sequenced in a study of technical replicates of blood from a handful of donors (dated by TCRdb to 2016 to 2017). The library was generated by the immunoSEQ multiplex PCR assay. Here the immuneACCESS table is served through TCRdb, limited to in-frame sequences with V and J called. Missing clones are a known gap in these copies; in checked studies unresolved V genes cover under half, and the rest lacks a known reason. For this sample there are over 70,000 clones; roughly 94% appear just once. The ten largest clonotypes hold roughly 0.35% of the sample. Sequences were obtained from T cells isolated from PBMCs. These TCRs come from a human donor in good health.

V and J are TRBV5-1 and TRBJ1-4; TRBD1 aligns across 8 bases. The CDR3 length is 15 residues. Germline V lookup: CDR1 SGHRS, CDR2 YFSETQ. Trimming cost V 3 bases and J 1 base; bases outside gene matches: 2. The CDR3 loop is CASSSRGRTNEKLFF. CDR3 coding DNA: TGCGCCAGCAGCTCCAGGGGGCGAACTAATGAAAAACTGTTTTTT. The full variable domain, with the rest looked up from reference TRBV5-1 and TRBJ1-4, is KAGVTQTPRYLIKTRGQQVTLSCSPISGHRSVSWYQQTPGQGLQFLFEYFSETQRNKGNFPGRFSGRQFSNSRSEMNVSTLELGDSALYLCASSSRGRTNEKLFFGSGTQLSVL.

On this clone itself: The same CDR3 can be traced to other DNA sequences in this sample. This chain links TRBV29-1 with TRBJ2-3; no clear D gene. Germline V CDR1 and CDR2: SQVTM, ANQGSEA. The CDR3 runs to 12 residues. V was pared by 4 bases and J by 1 base, with 6 bases between. This chain's CDR3 is CSVGARTDTQYF. The CDR3 DNA is TGCAGCGTTGGGGCGCGCACAGATACGCAGTATTTT.

The gene calls are TRBV18 and TRBJ1-2; perhaps TRBD1 as D (6 bases). V was trimmed by 2 bases and J by 6 bases, leaving 19 bases between them. Per germline, CDR1 KGHSH and CDR2 LQKENI. This CDR3 comprises 16 residues. The CDR3 loop is CASSPSFARTDNGYTF. The CDR3 DNA sequence: TGTGCCAGCTCACCATCATTTGCCCGGACAGACAATGGCTACACCTTC.

This clone is a singleton in its sample. The chain combines TRBV28 with TRBJ2-7; tentatively, D is TRBD1 (5 bases). Germline V gene data show CDR1 as MDHEN and CDR2 as SYDVKM. This CDR3 has 14 amino acids. V dropped 2 bases and J dropped 0 bases, with 8 bases sitting between them. The CDR3 loop reads CASSLATASYEQYF. The CDR3 DNA is TGTGCCAGCAGTTTAGCGACAGCCTCCTACGAGCAGTACTTC.